The T cell receptor (beta chain) under discussion was sequenced for a study of T cell repertoires in cytomegalovirus infection (dated by TCRdb to about 2019). Looking at the study overall: Because public TCR beta signatures pointed to carriage of CMV infection together with the matching HLA type, the HLA type of each donor mattered for the analysis.

This clonotype occurred many times. There is no known antigen for this receptor. It has no much larger one-base neighbor in the sample; base qualities were not kept. At the junction V is shortened by 5 bases and J by 10 bases, with 20 bases in between. Its CDR3 holds 15 amino acids, cysteine through phenylalanine. Only the CDR3 DNA is retained, 45 bases long and in frame from the first base. Via the germline V gene, CDR1 is SGHTA and CDR2 FQGNSA. Instrument on record: Illumina HiSeq 1500. Using fastp at Q25 and MiXCR, TCRdb reprocessed the public reads and kept productive beta chains. Entries that share a CDR3 protein sequence are merged under the most common genes and DNA. This sample gives about 200,000 distinct CDR3 sequences in total; about a tenth of them show up just once. The ten top clones hold approximately 4.6% of the sample. Summary of the overall study and its limitations: The ex vivo response was dominated by HLA-C-restricted CMV-specific TCR beta clonotypes, and the single most frequent clonotype in two of eight donors was supplied by these HLA-C-restricted clonotypes. Cumulative frequency of public TCR beta family members discriminated carriers of CMV infection plus the relevant HLA type in this cohort and an independent approximately 340-donor cohort.

Here the chain combines TRBV7-2 and TRBJ1-4; the D gene remains uncertain. This clonotype was sampled from a human donor in good health (CMV status not recorded). Some clones in this sample may be carry-over from other donors' samples. The sequenced sample was PBMCs. CDR3 protein: CASSPWATSSGKLFF. The nucleotide sequence is TGTGCCAGCAGCCCTTGGGCCACGAGCTCAGGAAAACTGTTTTTT.